A single sample is the source of the 28 T cell receptor beta chains below, sequenced in a study of T cells of healthy individuals. TCRdb re-called the 5' RACE reads with MiXCR, one entry per CDR3 protein. The data contain more than 85,000 distinct CDR3 sequences, 17% of them singletons. All receptors derive from a human donor in good health.

In its sample, this clonotype was seen many times. Here the CDR3 reads CASIPSGPSYEQYF. The CDR3 DNA reads as TGTGCCAGCATACCTAGCGGGCCATCCTACGAGCAGTACTTC. The V and J genes are TRBV28 and TRBJ2-7, with 8 bases matching TRBD2. CDR1 MDHEN and CDR2 SYDVKM come from the germline V gene. The CDR3 contains 14 residues. Trimming at V came to 7 bases and at J to 1 base, leaving 6 bases not matched to a gene.

This clonotype has only a few counts. The V and J genes are TRBV6-5 and TRBJ1-2; a weak D match, TRBD1 (6 bases). The CDR3 length is 16 residues. CDR1 is MNHEY and CDR2 is SVGAGI in the germline V gene. V lost 2 bases, J lost 2 bases, and 15 bases lay in between. The CDR3 region has the DNA TGTGCCAGCAGTTACCTGGGCAGGGGATACAACTATGGCTACACCTTC. This encodes CASSYLGRGYNYGYTF.

At least ten counts were recorded for this clonotype. V is TRBV14 and J is TRBJ1-1, with TRBD1 matching over 8 bases. The CDR3 sequence is 14 residues long. V trimming: 2 bases; J trimming: 5 bases; junction bases outside the gene matches: 4. Germline CDR1 SGHDN, CDR2 FVKESK. CDR3 loop: CASSQITGGTEAFF. In nucleotides, the CDR3 is TGTGCCAGCAGCCAAATTACAGGGGGGACTGAAGCTTTCTTT.

In its sample, this clonotype was seen once. A much larger clone lies a single base off, so this may be a read error. The V call is TRBV12-3 or TRBV12-4, the J call TRBJ2-1; 7 bases line up with TRBD1. The CDR3 spans 15 residues. The DNA for the CDR3 is TGTGGCAGCTTACGACAGGGATTCACCTACAATGAGCAGTTCTTC. Amino acid sequence: CGSLRQGFTYNEQFF.

This clonotype has more than one count but fewer than ten. V and J are TRBV5-1 and TRBJ2-1, with TRBD2 matching 8 bases. Looked up from germline, CDR1 is SGHRS and CDR2 is YFSETQ. Trimming took 0 bases from V and 3 from J; bases not matched to a gene: 2. This CDR3 is 15 amino acids long. CDR3 loop: CASSLGAGGYNEQFF. The CDR3 region has the DNA TGCGCCAGCAGCTTGGGGGCGGGGGGCTACAATGAGCAGTTCTTC.

In this sample, this clonotype turned up a few times. The chain carries TRBV5-1 and TRBJ2-1, with 9 positions matching TRBD2. CDR3 length: 16 residues. J gave up 6 bases and V 3 bases, and 10 bases lay outside the gene matches. Germline V gene sequence: CDR1 SGHRS, CDR2 YFSETQ. The CDR3 region is CASSSVAGAPFNEQFF. Here the CDR3 DNA reads TGCGCCAGCAGCTCAGTAGCGGGGGCACCATTCAATGAGCAGTTCTTC.

This clonotype was detected only a few times. J is TRBJ1-6 and V is TRBV6-5; D not certain. The CDR3 contains 15 residues. V was clipped by 6 bases and J by 7 bases, with 16 bases between them. CDR1 is MNHEY, CDR2 SVGAGI, per germline. CDR3 bases: TGTGCCAGCAGCGACACGAGAGTTTTCAATTCACCCCTCCACTTT. Amino acids: CASSDTRVFNSPLHF.

This clonotype has a count of ten or more. For the CDR3, the DNA is TGTGCCAGCTCCGCTCTTTGGGAGACCCAGTACTTC. It translates to CASSALWETQYF. V usage is TRBV18 and J usage is TRBJ2-5; D gene uncertain. This CDR3 has 12 amino acids. V gave up 6 bases and J gave up 5 bases, with 10 bases separating them. CDR1 is KGHSH, CDR2 LQKENI, per germline.

This clonotype occurred many times. This sequence joins TRBV28 and TRBJ2-7; 9 bases line up with TRBD2. V gave up 8 bases and J gave up 9 bases; unmatched junction bases: 11. This CDR3 has 13 amino acids. Germline loops: CDR1 MDHEN, CDR2 SYDVKM. Here the CDR3 reads CASAGGGGVTQYF. The CDR3 DNA reads TGTGCCAGCGCAGGTGGCGGGGGGGTTACGCAGTACTTC.

This clonotype was detected ten times or more. V gene TRBV2 combines with J gene TRBJ1-5; no definite D call. The CDR3 is made up of 13 amino acids. The V end lost 7 bases, the J end lost 5 bases, and 12 bases lay between the germline ends. Germline V lookup: CDR1 SNHLY, CDR2 FYNNEI. The CDR3 loop reads CASKEQFDQPQHF. The CDR3 DNA sequence: TGTGCCAGCAAGGAACAGTTTGATCAGCCCCAGCATTTT.

The J gene is TRBJ2-1, the V gene TRBV4-1; a weak D match, TRBD2 (5 bases). With 4 bases removed from V and 0 bases from J, the gap between germline ends came to 16 bases. Germline values: CDR1 MGHRA, CDR2 YSYEKL. The CDR3 covers 17 residues. In nucleotides, the CDR3 is TGCGCCAGCAGCCGGCGACTGCAGCGGAGCTCCTACAATGAGCAGTTCTTC. Protein: CASSRRLQRSSYNEQFF.

V and J are TRBV11-2 and TRBJ2-5; no firm D call. CDR3 length equals 11 residues. V gave up 6 bases and J gave up 5 bases, with 7 bases separating them. Germline loops: CDR1 SGHAT, CDR2 FQNNGV. The CDR3 loop reads CASSDSETQYF. CDR3 sequence (DNA): TGTGCCAGCAGTGATTCGGAGACCCAGTACTTC.

This clonotype was counted only a few times. This chain connects TRBV2 to TRBJ2-1, with D possibly called TRBD1 or TRBD2 (5 bases each). V was trimmed by 5 bases and J by 0 bases, leaving 11 bases between them. The CDR3 length is 15 residues. In germline, CDR1 is SNHLY, CDR2 FYNNEI. CDR3: CASSRGQSSYNEQFF. As DNA, the CDR3 is TGTGCCAGCAGTCGGGGCCAGAGCTCCTACAATGAGCAGTTCTTC. The full variable domain, completed using reference TRBV2 and TRBJ2-1, is EPEVTQTPSHQVTQMGQEVILRCVPISNHLYFYWYRQILGQKVEFLVSFYNNEISEKSEIFDDQFSVERPDGSNFTLKIRSTKLEDSAMYFCASSRGQSSYNEQFFGPGTRLTVL.

This sequence joins TRBV4-3 and TRBJ2-7, with TRBD1 as a possible D gene (6 bases). The CDR3 consists of 14 residues. V lost 1 base and J lost 5, with 12 bases in between. CDR1 and CDR2 (germline): LGHNA, YSLEER. The CDR3 DNA reads TGCGCCAGCAGCCAAGGGACAGATGCTAACGAGCAGTACTTC. Translation gives CASSQGTDANEQYF.

This clonotype has a count of ten or more. The rearrangement joins TRBV7-2 to TRBJ2-5, with D unclear. Trimming removed 5 bases from V and 2 bases from J, with 9 bases in between. From germline, CDR1 is SGHTA and CDR2 FQGNSA. The CDR3 is 13 amino acids. The CDR3: CASSRNGQETQYF. Here the CDR3 DNA reads TGTGCCAGCAGCCGTAATGGGCAAGAGACCCAGTACTTC.

This clonotype was seen many times. This chain uses TRBV27 with TRBJ1-1, with a possible D match to TRBD1 (6 bases). V lost 5 bases, J lost 5 bases, and 21 bases lay in between. The CDR3 totals 16 residues. Germline V lookup: CDR1 MNHEY, CDR2 SMNVEV (reference sequence). In nucleotides, the CDR3 is TGTGCCAGCAGTGCACTTTATTGGGAGGGGGGGACTGAAGCTTTCTTT. This translates into CASSALYWEGGTEAFF.

This clonotype has a handful of counts. The chain is built from TRBV30 and TRBJ1-6, with D possibly being TRBD1 (6 bases). Looked up from germline, CDR1 is GTSNPN and CDR2 is SVGIG (reference sequence). This CDR3 spans 14 amino acids. The ends were cut back, 1 base at V and 8 bases at J, with 12 bases in the middle. The CDR3 here is CAWSDGGRDSPLHF. As DNA, the CDR3 is TGTGCCTGGAGTGACGGGGGGCGAGATTCACCCCTCCACTTT.

There are many counts of this clonotype. The chain recombines TRBV29-1 with TRBJ2-3; D assignment may be TRBD1 or TRBD2 (6 bases each). CDR1 and CDR2 from the germline V gene are SQVTM and ANQGSEA. CDR3 length: 14 residues. V lost 6 bases and J lost 4, with 17 bases in between. The CDR3 here is CSVAPVRGADTQYF. As DNA, the CDR3 is TGCAGCGTCGCCCCTGTTAGGGGGGCAGATACGCAGTATTTT.

This clonotype was counted a few times. The rearrangement links TRBV12-3 or TRBV12-4 to TRBJ2-1; 12 nucleotides line up with TRBD2. Germline trimming cut 4 bases from V and 9 bases from J; bases unmatched to any gene: 4. This CDR3 has 14 amino acids. The CDR3 region is CASSSSGGAGEQFF. CDR3 sequence (DNA): TGTGCCAGCAGTTCTAGCGGGGGGGCCGGTGAGCAGTTCTTC.

This clonotype came up a few times. The V call is TRBV27, the J call TRBJ2-7, with D perhaps TRBD1 (5 bases). The CDR3 is 15 residues long. From germline, CDR1 is MNHEY and CDR2 SMNVEV (reference sequence). V shed 3 bases and J shed 2 bases, with 14 bases lying between them. The CDR3, as DNA: TGTGCCAGCAGTTTTTCCACAGGTCACCCCTACGAGCAGTACTTC. Its protein is CASSFSTGHPYEQYF.

This clonotype was detected only a few times. The chain links TRBV3-1 to TRBJ2-7; the D gene is possibly TRBD2 (5 bases). V gave up 1 base and J gave up 3 bases, with 10 bases separating them. There are 14 residues in the CDR3. Germline-derived CDR1 and CDR2 are LGHDT and YNNKEL (reference sequence). The CDR3 loop reads CASSQGKGSYEQYF. The CDR3 region has the DNA TGTGCCAGCAGCCAAGGGAAAGGGAGCTACGAGCAGTACTTC.

The chain carries TRBV5-1 and TRBJ1-4; maybe TRBD1 (5 bases). Germline CDR1 SGHRS, CDR2 YFSETQ. Trimming removed 7 bases from V and 0 bases from J, with 13 bases in between. The CDR3 runs 15 residues. Here the CDR3 reads CASSSRDSTNEKLFF. The CDR3 bases are TGCGCCAGCTCATCACGGGACTCAACTAATGAAAAACTGTTTTTT.

This clonotype has at least ten counts. This chain connects TRBV28 to TRBJ2-1, with 11 positions matching TRBD2. J gave up 8 bases and V 7 bases, and 25 bases lay outside the gene matches. The CDR3 extends over 20 amino acids. Per germline, CDR1 MDHEN and CDR2 SYDVKM. CDR3 in amino acids: CASIQNGLAGGIRSSDEQFF. As DNA, the CDR3 is TGTGCCAGCATCCAAAACGGCCTAGCGGGAGGAATTCGAAGTAGCGATGAGCAGTTCTTC.

The rearrangement joins TRBV4-2 to TRBJ1-1, with D perhaps matching TRBD1 (6 bases). Germline V gene sequence: CDR1 LGHNA, CDR2 YNFKEQ. CDR3 length: 15 amino acids. V shed 4 bases and J shed 1 base, with 13 bases lying between them. DNA for the CDR3: TGTGCCAGCAGCCCGTGGGGGGGACAGAACACTGAAGCTTTCTTT. This translates into CASSPWGGQNTEAFF.

The V and J genes are TRBV28 and TRBJ1-2, with no clear D. Germline V gives CDR1 MDHEN, CDR2 SYDVKM. Trimming pared 6 bases from V and 0 bases from J, leaving 2 bases between. This CDR3 has 11 residues. CDR3 bases: TGTGCCAGCAGAACTAACTATGGCTACACCTTC. This codes for CASRTNYGYTF.

This clonotype occurred a few times. J is TRBJ2-1 and V is TRBV28; 8 nucleotides align to TRBD2. The ends lost 6 bases at V and 8 bases at J; junction bases unmatched: 12. Germline V gene lookup returns CDR1 MDHEN and CDR2 SYDVKM. CDR3 length: 15 amino acids. The CDR3 DNA sequence: TGTGCCAGCAGAGCCGCCGGGACTAGTCGTTATGAGCAGTTCTTC. It codes for CASRAAGTSRYEQFF.

This clonotype was counted ten times or more. V is TRBV25-1 and J is TRBJ2-1, with 8 bases that match TRBD2. The CDR3 covers 16 residues. V shed 2 bases and J 3 bases; nucleotides not matched to a gene: 6. CDR1 and CDR2 (germline): MGHDK, SYGVNS. CDR3 in amino acids: CASSEDGRVGYNEQFF. DNA for the CDR3: TGTGCCAGCAGTGAAGACGGGAGGGTGGGCTACAATGAGCAGTTCTTC.

About this clonotype: This clone may be a read error of a much larger clone one base away. The CDR3 coding sequence is TGTGCCAGCAGCTCCGGTTACGCTGAAGCTTTCTTT. Translation gives CASSSGYAEAFF. The chain links TRBV7-9 to TRBJ1-1; D is unresolved. The germline V gene encodes CDR1 SEHNR and CDR2 FQNEAQ (reference sequence). V was cut by 4 bases and J by 6 bases, with 9 bases left in between. The CDR3 runs 12 residues.